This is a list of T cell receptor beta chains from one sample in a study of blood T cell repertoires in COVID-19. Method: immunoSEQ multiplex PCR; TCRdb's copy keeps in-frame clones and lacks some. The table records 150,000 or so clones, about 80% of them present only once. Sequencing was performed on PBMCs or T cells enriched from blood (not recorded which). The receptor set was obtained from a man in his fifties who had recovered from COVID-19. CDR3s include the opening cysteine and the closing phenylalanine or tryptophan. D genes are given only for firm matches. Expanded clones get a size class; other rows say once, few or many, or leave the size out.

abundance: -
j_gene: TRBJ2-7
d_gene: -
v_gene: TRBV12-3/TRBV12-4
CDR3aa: CASSLSGRQQYF
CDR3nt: TGTGCCAGCAGTTTAAGCGGTCGTCAGCAGTACTTC

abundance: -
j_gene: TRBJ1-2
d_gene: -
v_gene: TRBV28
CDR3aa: CASSFLPGINYGYTF
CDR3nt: TGTGCCAGCAGTTTCCTTCCGGGGATTAACTATGGCTACACCTTC

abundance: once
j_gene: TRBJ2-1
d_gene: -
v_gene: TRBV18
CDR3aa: CASSPRGNNEQFF
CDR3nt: TGTGCCAGCTCCCCCCGCGGCAACAATGAGCAGTTCTTC

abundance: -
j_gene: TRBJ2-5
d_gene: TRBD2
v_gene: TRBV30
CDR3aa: CAWSNKGQAGVAQYF
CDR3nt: TGTGCCTGGTCCAATAAAGGCCAGGCGGGGGTGGCCCAGTACTTC

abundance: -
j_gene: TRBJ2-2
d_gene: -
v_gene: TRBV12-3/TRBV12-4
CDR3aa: CASNQGGTGELFF
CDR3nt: TGTGCCAGCAACCAAGGAGGGACCGGGGAGCTGTTTTTT

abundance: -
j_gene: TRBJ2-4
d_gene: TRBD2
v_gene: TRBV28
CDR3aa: CASTSAGGNIQYF
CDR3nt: TGTGCCAGCACAAGCGCGGGGGGAAACATTCAGTACTTC

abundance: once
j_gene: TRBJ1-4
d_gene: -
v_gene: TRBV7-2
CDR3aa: CASSLWGATNEKLFF
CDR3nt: TGTGCCAGCAGCTTATGGGGGGCAACTAATGAAAAACTGTTTTTT

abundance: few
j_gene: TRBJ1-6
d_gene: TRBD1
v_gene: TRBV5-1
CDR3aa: CASSLDDRVGSPLHF
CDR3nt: TGCGCCAGCAGCTTGGACGACAGGGTAGGGTCACCCCTCCACTTT

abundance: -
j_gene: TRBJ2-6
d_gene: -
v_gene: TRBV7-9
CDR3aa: CASSFAGVGANVLTF
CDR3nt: TGTGCCAGCAGCTTCGCAGGGGTAGGGGCCAACGTCCTGACTTTC

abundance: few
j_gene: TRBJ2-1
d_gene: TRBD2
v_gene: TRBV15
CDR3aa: CATSNLHRGVGGNGEQFF
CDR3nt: TGTGCCACCAGCAACTTACACCGGGGGGTCGGGGGAAACGGTGAGCAGTTCTTC

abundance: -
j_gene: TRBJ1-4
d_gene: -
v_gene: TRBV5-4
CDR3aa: CASSLGGGPNEKLFF
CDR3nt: TGTGCCAGCAGCTTGGGCGGGGGGCCTAATGAAAAACTGTTTTTT

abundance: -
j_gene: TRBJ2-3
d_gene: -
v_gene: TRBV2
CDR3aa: CASGRLADTQYF
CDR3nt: TGTGCCAGCGGGAGACTAGCAGATACGCAGTATTTT

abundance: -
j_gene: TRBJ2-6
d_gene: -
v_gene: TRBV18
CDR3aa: CASSPPISGANVLTF
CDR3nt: TGTGCCAGCTCACCACCCATCTCTGGGGCCAACGTCCTGACTTTC

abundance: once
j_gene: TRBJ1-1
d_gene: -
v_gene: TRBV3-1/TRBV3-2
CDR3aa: CASSQDRRFRMNTEAFF
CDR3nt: TGTGCCAGCAGCCAAGATCGTCGTTTCAGAATGAACACTGAAGCTTTCTTT

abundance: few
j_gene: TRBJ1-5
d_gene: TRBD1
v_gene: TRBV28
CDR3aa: CASGRTGNYQPQHF
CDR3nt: TGTGCCAGCGGAAGGACAGGGAATTATCAGCCCCAGCATTTT

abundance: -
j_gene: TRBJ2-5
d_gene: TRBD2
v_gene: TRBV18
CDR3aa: CASSRTSGGQETQYF
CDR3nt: TGTGCCAGCTCGCGTACTAGCGGGGGACAAGAGACCCAGTACTTC

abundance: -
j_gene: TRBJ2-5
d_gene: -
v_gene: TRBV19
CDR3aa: CASSTTGLETQYF
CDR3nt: TGTGCCAGTAGTACGACAGGCCTTGAGACCCAGTACTTC

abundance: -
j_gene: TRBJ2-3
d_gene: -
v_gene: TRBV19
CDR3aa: CARVRRETDTQYF
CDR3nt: TGTGCCAGAGTAAGGAGGGAAACAGATACGCAGTATTTT

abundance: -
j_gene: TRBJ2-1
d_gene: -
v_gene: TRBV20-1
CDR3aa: CSASLAGSYNEQFF
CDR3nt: TGCAGTGCTAGTCTCGCGGGATCCTACAATGAGCAGTTCTTC

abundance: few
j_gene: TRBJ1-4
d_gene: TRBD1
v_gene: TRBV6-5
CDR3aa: CASSSGGFNEKLFF
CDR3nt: TGTGCCAGCAGCTCAGGGGGCTTTAATGAAAAACTGTTTTTT

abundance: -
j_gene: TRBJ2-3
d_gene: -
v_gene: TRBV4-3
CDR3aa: CASSQDHRGHTDTQYF
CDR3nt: TGCGCCAGCAGCCAAGACCACCGGGGTCACACAGATACGCAGTATTTT

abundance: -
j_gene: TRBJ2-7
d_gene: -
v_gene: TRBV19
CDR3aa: CASRSSRTPDYEQYF
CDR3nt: TGTGCCAGTAGGTCGAGCCGGACTCCCGACTACGAGCAGTACTTC

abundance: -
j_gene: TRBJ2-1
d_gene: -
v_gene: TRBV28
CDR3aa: CASSPGAHEQFF
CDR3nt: TGTGCCAGCAGCCCTGGGGCCCATGAGCAGTTCTTC

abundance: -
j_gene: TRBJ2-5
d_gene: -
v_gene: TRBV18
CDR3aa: CASSPSQETQYF
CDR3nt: TGTGCCAGCTCACCCTCCCAAGAGACCCAGTACTTC

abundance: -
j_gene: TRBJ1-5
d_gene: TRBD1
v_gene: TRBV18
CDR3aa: CASSLTGDSNQPQHF
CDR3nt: TGTGCCAGCTCCCTAACAGGGGATAGCAATCAGCCCCAGCATTTT

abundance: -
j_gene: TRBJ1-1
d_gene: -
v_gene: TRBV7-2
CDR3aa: CASSRRGGDTEAFF
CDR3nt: TGTGCCAGCAGTCGAAGGGGAGGGGACACTGAAGCTTTCTTT

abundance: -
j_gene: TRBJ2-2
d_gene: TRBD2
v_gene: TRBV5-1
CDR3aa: CASSPERGAYTGELFF
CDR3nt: TGCGCCAGCAGTCCCGAGCGGGGGGCCTACACCGGGGAGCTGTTTTTT

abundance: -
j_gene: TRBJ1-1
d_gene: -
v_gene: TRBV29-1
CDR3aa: CRRRGRGTEAFF
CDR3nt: TGCAGACGGAGGGGTCGAGGCACTGAAGCTTTCTTT

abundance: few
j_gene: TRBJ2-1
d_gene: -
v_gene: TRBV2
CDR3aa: CASRGAETYNEQFF
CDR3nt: TGTGCCAGCAGAGGAGCGGAAACCTACAATGAGCAGTTCTTC

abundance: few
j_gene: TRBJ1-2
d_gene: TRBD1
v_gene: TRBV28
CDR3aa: CASSNGQGGNYGYTF
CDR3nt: TGTGCCAGCAGTAATGGACAGGGGGGTAACTATGGCTACACCTTC

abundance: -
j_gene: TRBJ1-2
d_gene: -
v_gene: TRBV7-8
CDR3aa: CASSGGGSYGYTF
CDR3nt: TGTGCCAGCAGCGGGGGGGGGTCCTATGGCTACACCTTC

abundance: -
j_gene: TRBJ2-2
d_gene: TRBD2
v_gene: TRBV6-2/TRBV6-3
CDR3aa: CASSLPLLAGSKSGELFF
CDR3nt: TGTGCCAGCAGTTTACCATTGCTAGCGGGGAGTAAGTCCGGGGAGCTGTTTTTT

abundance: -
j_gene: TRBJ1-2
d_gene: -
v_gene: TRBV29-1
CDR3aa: CSVEDLAGGGYTF
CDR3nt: TGCAGCGTTGAAGATCTCGCGGGCGGGGGCTACACCTTC

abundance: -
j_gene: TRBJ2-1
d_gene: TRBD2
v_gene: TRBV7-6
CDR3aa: CASSLKAGNNEQFF
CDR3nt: TGTGCCAGCAGCTTAAAAGCGGGGAACAATGAGCAGTTCTTC

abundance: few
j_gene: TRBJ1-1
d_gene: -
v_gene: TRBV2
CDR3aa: CASSEQGAMNTEAFF
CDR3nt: TGTGCCAGCAGTGAACAGGGTGCGATGAACACTGAAGCTTTCTTT

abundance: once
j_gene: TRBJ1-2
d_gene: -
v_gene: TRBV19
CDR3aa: CASTSAGGANYGYTF
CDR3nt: -

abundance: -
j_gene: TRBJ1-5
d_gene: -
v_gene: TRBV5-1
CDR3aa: CASSLGTAINQPQHF
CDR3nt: TGCGCCAGCAGCTTGGGGACAGCGATCAATCAGCCCCAGCATTTT

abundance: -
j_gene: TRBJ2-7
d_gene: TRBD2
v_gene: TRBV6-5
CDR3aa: CASSYRSSGGYEQYF
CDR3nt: TGTGCCAGCAGTTACCGATCTAGCGGGGGGTACGAGCAGTACTTC

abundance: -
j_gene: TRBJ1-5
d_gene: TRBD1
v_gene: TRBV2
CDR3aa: CASRTSGQRNQPQHF
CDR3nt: TGTGCCAGCAGGACCTCGGGACAGAGAAATCAGCCCCAGCATTTT

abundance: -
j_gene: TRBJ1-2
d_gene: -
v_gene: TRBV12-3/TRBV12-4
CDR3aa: CASSGETYGYTF
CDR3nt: TGTGCCAGCAGCGGGGAGACTTATGGCTACACCTTC

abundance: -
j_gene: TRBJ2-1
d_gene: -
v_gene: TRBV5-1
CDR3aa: CASSWQNNEQFF
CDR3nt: TGCGCCAGCAGCTGGCAGAACAATGAGCAGTTCTTC

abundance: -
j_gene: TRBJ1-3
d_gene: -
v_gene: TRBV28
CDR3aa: CASTSVGRGNTIYF
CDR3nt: TGTGCCAGCACCTCGGTGGGGCGAGGAAACACCATATATTTT

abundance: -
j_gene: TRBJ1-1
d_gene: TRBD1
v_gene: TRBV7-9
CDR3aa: CASRQATGTGVQRTEAFF
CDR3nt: TGTGCCAGCAGGCAAGCAACCGGGACAGGGGTTCAGCGCACTGAAGCTTTCTTT

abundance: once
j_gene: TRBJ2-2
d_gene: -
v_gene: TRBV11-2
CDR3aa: CASSPRQVTGELFF
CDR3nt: TGTGCCAGCAGCCCCAGACAGGTCACCGGGGAGCTGTTTTTT

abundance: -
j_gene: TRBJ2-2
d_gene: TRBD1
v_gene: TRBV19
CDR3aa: CASSSRGGAGTGELFF
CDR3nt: TGTGCCAGTAGTTCAAGAGGGGGCGCGGGCACCGGGGAGCTGTTTTTT

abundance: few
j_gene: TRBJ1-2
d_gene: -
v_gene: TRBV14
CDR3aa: CASSLNRAGGYTF
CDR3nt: TGTGCCAGCAGCCTTAACAGGGCGGGTGGCTACACCTTC

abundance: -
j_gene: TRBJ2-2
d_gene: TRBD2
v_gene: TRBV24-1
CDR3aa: CATSDSGVLAGTGELFF
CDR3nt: TGTGCCACCAGTGATTCGGGGGTACTAGCGGGGACCGGGGAGCTGTTTTTT

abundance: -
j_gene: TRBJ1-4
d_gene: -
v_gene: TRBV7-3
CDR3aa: CASNSHRTTNEKLFF
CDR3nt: TGTGCCAGCAACTCCCACAGAACAACTAATGAAAAACTGTTTTTT

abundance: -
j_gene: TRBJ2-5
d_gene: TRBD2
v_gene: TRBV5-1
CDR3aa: CASRTDSGGAGETQYF
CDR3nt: TGCGCCAGCAGAACGGACTCCGGGGGGGCCGGTGAGACCCAGTACTTC

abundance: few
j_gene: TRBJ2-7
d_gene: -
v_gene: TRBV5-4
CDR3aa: CASSGGLNPYEQYF
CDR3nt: TGTGCCAGCAGCGGGGGACTGAATCCCTACGAGCAGTACTTC

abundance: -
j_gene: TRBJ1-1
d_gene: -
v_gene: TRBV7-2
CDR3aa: CASSLKGGSEAFF
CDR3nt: TGTGCCAGCAGCTTAAAAGGAGGTTCGGAAGCTTTCTTT

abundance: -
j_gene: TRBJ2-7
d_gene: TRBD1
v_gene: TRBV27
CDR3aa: CASSSSRTGKYGEQYF
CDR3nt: TGTGCCAGCAGTTCAAGCCGGACAGGGAAGTACGGCGAGCAGTACTTC

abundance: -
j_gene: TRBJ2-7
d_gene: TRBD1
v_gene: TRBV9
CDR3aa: CASSVRSGTATYEQYF
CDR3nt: TGTGCCAGCAGCGTAAGGTCCGGGACAGCAACCTACGAGCAGTACTTC

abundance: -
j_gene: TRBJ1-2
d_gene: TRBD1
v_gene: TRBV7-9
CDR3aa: CASSDTDRGSGYTF
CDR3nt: TGTGCCAGCAGCGATACCGACAGGGGTAGTGGCTACACCTTC